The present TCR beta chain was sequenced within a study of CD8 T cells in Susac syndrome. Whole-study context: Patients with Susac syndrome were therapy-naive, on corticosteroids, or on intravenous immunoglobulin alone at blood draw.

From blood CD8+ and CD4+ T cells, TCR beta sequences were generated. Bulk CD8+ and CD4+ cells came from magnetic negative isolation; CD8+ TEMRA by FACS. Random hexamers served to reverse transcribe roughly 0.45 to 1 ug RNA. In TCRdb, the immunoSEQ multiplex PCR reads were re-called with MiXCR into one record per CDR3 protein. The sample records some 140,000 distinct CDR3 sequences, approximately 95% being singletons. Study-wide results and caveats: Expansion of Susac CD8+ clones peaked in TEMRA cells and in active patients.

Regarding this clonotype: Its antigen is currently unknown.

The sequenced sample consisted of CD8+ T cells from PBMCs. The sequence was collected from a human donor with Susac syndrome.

CDR3 nucleotides: TGTGCCAGCAGTGCCGTTAGCGGGAGAAGCCACGAGCAGTACTTC. Amino acid sequence: CASSAVSGRSHEQYF. The rearrangement links TRBV2 to TRBJ2-7; 9 bases map to TRBD2. This CDR3 spans 15 amino acids. After removal of 4 bases from V and 5 bases from J, the junction contained 9 bases not matched to a gene. Germline V CDR1 and CDR2: SNHLY, FYNNEI.